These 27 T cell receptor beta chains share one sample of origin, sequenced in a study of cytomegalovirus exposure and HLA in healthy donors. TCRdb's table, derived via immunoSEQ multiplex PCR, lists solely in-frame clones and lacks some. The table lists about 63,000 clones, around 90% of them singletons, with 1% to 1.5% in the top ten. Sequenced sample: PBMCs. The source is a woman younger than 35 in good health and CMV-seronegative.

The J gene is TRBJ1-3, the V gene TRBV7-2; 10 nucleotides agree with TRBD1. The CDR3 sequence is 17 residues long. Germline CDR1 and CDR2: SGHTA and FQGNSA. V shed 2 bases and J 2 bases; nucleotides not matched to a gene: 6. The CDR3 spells CASSLRDRGSPGNTIYF. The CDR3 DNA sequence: TGTGCCAGCAGCTTAAGGGACAGGGGTTCTCCTGGAAACACCATATATTTT.

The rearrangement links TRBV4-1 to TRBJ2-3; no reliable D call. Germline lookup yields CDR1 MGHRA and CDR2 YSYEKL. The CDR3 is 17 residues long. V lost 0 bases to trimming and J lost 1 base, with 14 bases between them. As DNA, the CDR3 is TGCGCCAGCAGCCAAGATGACGCTGGGCCCGGCACAGATACGCAGTATTTT. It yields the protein CASSQDDAGPGTDTQYF.

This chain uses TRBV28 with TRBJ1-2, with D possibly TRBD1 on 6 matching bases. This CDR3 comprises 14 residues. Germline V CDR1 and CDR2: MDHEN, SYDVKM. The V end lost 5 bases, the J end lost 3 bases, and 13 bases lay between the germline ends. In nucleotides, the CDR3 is TGTGCCAGCAGTCCACCGGGACACCACTATGGCTACACCTTC. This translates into CASSPPGHHYGYTF.

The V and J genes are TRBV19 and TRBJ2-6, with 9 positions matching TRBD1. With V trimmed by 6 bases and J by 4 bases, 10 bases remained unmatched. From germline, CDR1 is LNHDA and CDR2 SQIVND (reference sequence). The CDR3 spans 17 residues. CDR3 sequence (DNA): TGTGCCAGTAGCCCCGGGACAGGGAATTCCGGGGCCAACGTCCTGACTTTC. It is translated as CASSPGTGNSGANVLTF.

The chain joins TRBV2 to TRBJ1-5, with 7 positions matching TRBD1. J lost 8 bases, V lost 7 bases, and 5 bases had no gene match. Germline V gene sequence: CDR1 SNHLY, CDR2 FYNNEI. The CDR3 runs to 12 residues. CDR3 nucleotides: TGTGCCAGCATGGGACAGTGGGAGCCCCAGCATTTT. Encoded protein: CASMGQWEPQHF.

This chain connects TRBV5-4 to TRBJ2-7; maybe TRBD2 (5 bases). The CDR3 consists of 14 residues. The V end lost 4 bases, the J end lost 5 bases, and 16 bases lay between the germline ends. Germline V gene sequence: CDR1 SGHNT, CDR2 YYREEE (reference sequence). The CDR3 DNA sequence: TGTGCCAGCAGCCCCGGAGCAGGAGCGGACGAGCAGTACTTC. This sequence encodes CASSPGAGADEQYF.

DNA for the CDR3: TGTGCCAGCACTCGACAGGGGGCATCCTCTGAAGCTTTCTTT. Its translation: CASTRQGASSEAFF. The V gene is TRBV9, the J gene TRBJ1-1; 10 bases line up with TRBD1. V was pared by 6 bases and J by 6 bases, with 8 bases of the junction left unmatched. CDR3 length equals 14 residues. Germline CDR1 SGDLS, CDR2 YYNGEE.

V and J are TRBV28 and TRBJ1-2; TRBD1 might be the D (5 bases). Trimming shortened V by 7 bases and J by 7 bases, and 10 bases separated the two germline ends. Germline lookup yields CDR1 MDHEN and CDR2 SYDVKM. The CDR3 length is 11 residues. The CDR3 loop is CASTSGLGYTF. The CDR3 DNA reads TGTGCCAGCACTTCAGGGCTTGGCTACACCTTC.

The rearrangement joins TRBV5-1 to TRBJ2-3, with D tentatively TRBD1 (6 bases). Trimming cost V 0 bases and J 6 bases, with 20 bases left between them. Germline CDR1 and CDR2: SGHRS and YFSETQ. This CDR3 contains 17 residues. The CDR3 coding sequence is TGCGCCAGCAGCTTGGAAAACAGGGCCCCACTGGGTGATACGCAGTATTTT. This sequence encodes CASSLENRAPLGDTQYF.

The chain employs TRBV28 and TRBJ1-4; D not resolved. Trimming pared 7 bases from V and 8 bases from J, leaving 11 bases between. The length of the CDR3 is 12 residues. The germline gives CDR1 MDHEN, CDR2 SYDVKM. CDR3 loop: CASNGVGEKLFF. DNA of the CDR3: TGTGCCAGCAACGGGGTAGGAGAAAAACTGTTTTTT.

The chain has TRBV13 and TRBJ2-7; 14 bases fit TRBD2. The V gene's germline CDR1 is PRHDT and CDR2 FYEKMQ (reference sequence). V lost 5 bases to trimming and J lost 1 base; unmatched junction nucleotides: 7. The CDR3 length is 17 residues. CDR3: CASSGRGLAGVSYEQYF. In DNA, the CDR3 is TGTGCCAGCAGCGGCCGGGGACTAGCGGGAGTATCCTACGAGCAGTACTTC.

CDR3 DNA: TGTGCCAGCAGTTTGAAGGACTTGAACACTGAAGCTTTCTTT. This codes for CASSLKDLNTEAFF. The chain has TRBV28 and TRBJ1-1; D gene uncertain. The CDR3 is 14 amino acids. The germline CDR1 and CDR2 sequences are MDHEN and SYDVKM. V was shortened by 3 bases and J by 0 bases, with 8 bases between the two germline ends.

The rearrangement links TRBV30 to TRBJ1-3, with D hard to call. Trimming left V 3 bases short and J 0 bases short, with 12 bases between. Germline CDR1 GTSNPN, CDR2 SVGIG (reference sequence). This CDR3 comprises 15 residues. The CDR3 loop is CAWSRLLSSGNTIYF. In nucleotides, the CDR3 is TGTGCCTGGAGCCGACTCCTGAGCTCTGGAAACACCATATATTTT.

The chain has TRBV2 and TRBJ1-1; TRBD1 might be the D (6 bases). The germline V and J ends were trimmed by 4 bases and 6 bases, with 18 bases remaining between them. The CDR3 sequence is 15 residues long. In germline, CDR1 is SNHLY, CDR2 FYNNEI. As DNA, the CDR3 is TGTGCCAGCAGTGGGGACGGGGGGGCGCGCGCTGAAGCTTTCTTT. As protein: CASSGDGGARAEAFF. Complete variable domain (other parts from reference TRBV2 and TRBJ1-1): EPEVTQTPSHQVTQMGQEVILRCVPISNHLYFYWYRQILGQKVEFLVSFYNNEISEKSEIFDDQFSVERPDGSNFTLKIRSTKLEDSAMYFCASSGDGGARAEAFFGQGTRLTVV.

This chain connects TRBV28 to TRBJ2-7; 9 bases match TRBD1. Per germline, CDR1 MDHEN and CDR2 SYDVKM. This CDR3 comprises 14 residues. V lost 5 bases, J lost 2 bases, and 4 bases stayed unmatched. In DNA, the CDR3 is TGTGCCAGCAGTAGCCGGGACAGGGCCTACGAGCAGTACTTC. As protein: CASSSRDRAYEQYF.

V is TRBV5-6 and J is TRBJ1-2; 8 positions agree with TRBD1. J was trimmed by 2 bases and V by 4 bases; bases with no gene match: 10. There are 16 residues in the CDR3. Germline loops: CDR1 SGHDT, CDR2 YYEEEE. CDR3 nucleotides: TGTGCCAGCAGCCCGCCCTGGGACAGGAGGAACTATGGCTACACCTTC. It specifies CASSPPWDRRNYGYTF.

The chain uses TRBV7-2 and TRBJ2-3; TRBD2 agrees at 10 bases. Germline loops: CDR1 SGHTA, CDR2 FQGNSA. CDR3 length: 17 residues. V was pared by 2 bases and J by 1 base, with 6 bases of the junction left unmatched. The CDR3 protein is CASSLSRTSGGTDTQYF. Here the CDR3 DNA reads TGTGCCAGCAGCTTATCGAGGACTAGCGGAGGCACAGATACGCAGTATTTT.

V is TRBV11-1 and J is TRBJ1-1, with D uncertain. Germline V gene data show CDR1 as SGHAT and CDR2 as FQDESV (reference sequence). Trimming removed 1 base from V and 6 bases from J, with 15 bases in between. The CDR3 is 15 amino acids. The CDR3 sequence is CASSLGVGRISEAFF. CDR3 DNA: TGTGCCAGCAGCTTAGGTGTGGGGAGGATATCTGAAGCTTTCTTT.

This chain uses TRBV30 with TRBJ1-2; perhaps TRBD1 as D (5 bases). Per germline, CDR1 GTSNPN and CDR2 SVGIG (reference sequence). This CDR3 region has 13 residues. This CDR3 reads CALEGAGNYGYTF. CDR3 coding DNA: TGTGCTCTGGAAGGGGCTGGAAACTATGGCTACACCTTC.

The CDR3 region has the DNA TGCAGCGTTGCCAGGGTAGTTGGCTACGAGCAGTACTTC. This sequence encodes CSVARVVGYEQYF. The rearrangement links TRBV29-1 to TRBJ2-7; D might be TRBD1 (5 bases). The CDR3 spans 13 residues. From germline, CDR1 is SQVTM and CDR2 ANQGSEA. Trimming removed 4 bases at V and 3 bases at J, with 13 bases between.

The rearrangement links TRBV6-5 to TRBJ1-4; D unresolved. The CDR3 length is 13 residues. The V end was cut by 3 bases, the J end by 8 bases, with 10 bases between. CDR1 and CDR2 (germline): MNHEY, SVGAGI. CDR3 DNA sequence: TGTGCCAGCAGTTATTCGGGAGCCGAAAAACTGTTTTTT. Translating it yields CASSYSGAEKLFF.

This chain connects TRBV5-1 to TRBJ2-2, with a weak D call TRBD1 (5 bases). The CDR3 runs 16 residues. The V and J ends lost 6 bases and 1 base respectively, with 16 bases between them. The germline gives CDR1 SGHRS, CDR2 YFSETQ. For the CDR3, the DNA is TGCGCCAGCACCACTACCGACAGCCTGAACACCGGGGAGCTGTTTTTT. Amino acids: CASTTTDSLNTGELFF.

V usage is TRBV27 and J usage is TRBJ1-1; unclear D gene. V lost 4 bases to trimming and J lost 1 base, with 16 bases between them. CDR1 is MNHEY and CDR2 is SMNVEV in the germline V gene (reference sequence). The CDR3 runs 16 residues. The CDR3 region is CASSSLPGGPNTEAFF. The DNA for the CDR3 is TGTGCCAGCAGTTCACTCCCGGGAGGGCCGAACACTGAAGCTTTCTTT.

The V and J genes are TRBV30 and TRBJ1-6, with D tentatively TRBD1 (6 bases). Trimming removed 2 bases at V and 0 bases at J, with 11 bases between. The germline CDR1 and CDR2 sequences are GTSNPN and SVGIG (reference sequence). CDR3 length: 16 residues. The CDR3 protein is CAWSWGGSSYNSPLHF. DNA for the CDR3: TGTGCCTGGAGTTGGGGGGGCAGCTCCTATAATTCACCCCTCCACTTT.

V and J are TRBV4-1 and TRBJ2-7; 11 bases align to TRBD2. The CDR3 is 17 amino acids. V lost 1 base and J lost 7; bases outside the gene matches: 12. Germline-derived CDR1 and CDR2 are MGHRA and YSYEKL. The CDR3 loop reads CASSQAGSGRAGIEQYF. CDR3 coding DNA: TGCGCCAGCAGCCAAGCAGGTAGCGGGAGGGCCGGGATAGAGCAGTACTTC.

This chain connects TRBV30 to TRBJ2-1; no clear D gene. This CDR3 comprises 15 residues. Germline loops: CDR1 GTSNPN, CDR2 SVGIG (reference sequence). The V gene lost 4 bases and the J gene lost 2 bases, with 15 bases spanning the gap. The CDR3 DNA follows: TGTGCCTGGACTTATCGTGGAGCCCCCTACAATGAGCAGTTCTTC. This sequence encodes CAWTYRGAPYNEQFF.

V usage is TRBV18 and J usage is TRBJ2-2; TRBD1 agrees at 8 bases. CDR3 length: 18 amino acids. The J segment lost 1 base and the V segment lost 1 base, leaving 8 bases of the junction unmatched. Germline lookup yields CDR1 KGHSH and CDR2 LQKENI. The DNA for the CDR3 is TGTGCCAGCTCACCACGGACAGGGTCGGTAGAGAACACCGGGGAGCTGTTTTTT. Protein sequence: CASSPRTGSVENTGELFF.